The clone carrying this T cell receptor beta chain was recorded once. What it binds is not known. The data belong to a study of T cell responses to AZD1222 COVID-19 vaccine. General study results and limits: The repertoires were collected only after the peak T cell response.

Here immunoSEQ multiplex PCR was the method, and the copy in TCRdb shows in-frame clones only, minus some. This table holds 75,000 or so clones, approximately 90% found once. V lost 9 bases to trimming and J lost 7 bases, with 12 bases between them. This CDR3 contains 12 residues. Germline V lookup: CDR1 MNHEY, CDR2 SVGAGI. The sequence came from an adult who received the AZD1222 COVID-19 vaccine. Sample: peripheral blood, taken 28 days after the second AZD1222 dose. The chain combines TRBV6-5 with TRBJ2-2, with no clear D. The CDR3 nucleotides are TGTGCCAGTTTCTCTTTGGGCGGGGAGCTGTTTTTT. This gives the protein CASFSLGGELFF.